This TCR beta chain was sequenced for a study of regulatory T cells in long-lasting Graves disease. To make TCR beta libraries, researchers used iRepertoire HTBI primers and Arm-PCR of CDR3 regions. MiXCR was run by TCRdb on the multiplex PCR reads, yielding one entry per CDR3 protein. The table lists roughly 420,000 distinct CDR3 sequences, roughly 15% of them singletons, with about 23% in the top ten. Time point specified: newly diagnosed GD, antithyroid drugs for less than 3 months. TCR sequences were obtained from RNA taken from PBMCs. About 8.8 milliliters of peripheral blood were drawn into EDTA tubes. This clonotype occurred many times. One end of the junction fails to match germline, which may point to a read error. This CDR3 has 13 residues. Per the germline V gene, CDR1 is SGHTA and CDR2 is FQGNSA. Another study also made use of these data, one on T cells in Graves' hyperthyroidism and ophthalmopathy.

This rearrangement joins TRBV7-2 to TRBJ2-7, with D maybe TRBD2 (6 bases). The sequence was obtained from a woman aged 18-29 years with Graves disease. The source was peripheral blood mononuclear cells (PBMCs), collected at new diagnosis, from a patient treated with antithyroid drugs. The CDR3 DNA reads as TGTGCCAGCAGCTTAAATTGGAGGGCCGACGCCAACTTC. This sequence encodes CASSLNWRADANF. The full variable domain, completed using reference TRBV7-2 and TRBJ2-7, is GAGVSQSPSNKVTEKGKDVELRCDPISGHTALYWYRQSLGQGLEFLIYFQGNSAPDKSGLPSDRFSAERTGGSVSTLTIQRTQQEDSAVYLCASSLNWRADANFGPGTRLTVT.